One and the same sample provided the 8 T cell receptor beta chains below, sequenced in a study of T-cell reconstitution after alpha-beta-depleted transplantation in children. Construction of the TCRbeta library involved unique molecular identifiers. TCRdb re-called the PCR reads with MiXCR, one entry per CDR3 protein. Here the sample spans around 300,000 distinct CDR3 sequences, around 10% being singletons. The sequencing here drew on PBMCs, taken before TCRalphabeta/CD19-depleted stem cell transplant. The receptors come from a boy under two years old with acute myeloid leukemia, due to receive a stem cell transplant.

Remarks on this clonotype: Given a much more abundant clone one base away, this may be a read error. This chain connects TRBV12-3 or TRBV12-4 to TRBJ2-5; 7 bases align to TRBD2. The CDR3 extends over 15 amino acids. The CDR3 region is CASSLASGVHETQNF. DNA for the CDR3: TGTGCCAGCAGTTTGGCCAGCGGGGTTCACGAGACCCAGAACTTC.

This clonotype was seen ten or more times. This chain uses TRBV7-3 with TRBJ2-1; unclear D gene. From germline, CDR1 is SGHTA and CDR2 FQGTGA. V was pared by 1 base and J by 6 bases, with 13 bases between. The CDR3 has 15 amino acids. DNA for the CDR3: TGTGCCAGCAGCTTAAAGGGCTTAGAGGTCAATGAGCAGTTCTTC. Encoded protein: CASSLKGLEVNEQFF.

There are many counts of this clonotype. The chain has TRBV7-3 and TRBJ2-1; 12 nucleotides agree with TRBD2. Germline V gene data show CDR1 as SGHTA and CDR2 as FQGTGA. This CDR3 is built from 17 residues. V was clipped by 5 bases and J by 3 bases; unmatched bases: 8. Here the CDR3 DNA reads TGTGCCAGCAGCCGAGAAGGGACTAGCGGGTTCTACAATGAGCAGTTCTTC. Translated: CASSREGTSGFYNEQFF.

This clonotype was observed many times. The chain combines TRBV28 with TRBJ1-1; 8 bases align to TRBD1. J gave up 8 bases and V 6 bases, and 14 bases lay outside the gene matches. The CDR3 contains 15 residues. Germline CDR1 is MDHEN and CDR2 is SYDVKM. The CDR3 here is CASRLRTGQTVEAFF. CDR3 nucleotides: TGTGCCAGCAGGCTGCGGACAGGGCAGACGGTAGAAGCTTTCTTT. Supplemented by reference TRBV28 and TRBJ1-1, the full variable domain reads DVKVTQSSRYLVKRTGEKVFLECVQDMDHENMFWYRQDPGLGLRLIYFSYDVKMKEKGDIPEGYSVSREKKERFSLILESASTNQTSMYLCASRLRTGQTVEAFFGQGTRLTVV.

This clonotype was recorded many times. The gene calls are TRBV29-1 and TRBJ2-1, with D hard to call. Trimming removed 2 bases from V and 2 bases from J, with 7 bases in between. In germline, CDR1 is SQVTM, CDR2 ANQGSEA. There are 13 residues in the CDR3. CDR3 amino acids: CSVERRTYNEQFF. The CDR3 DNA reads as TGCAGCGTTGAACGCCGAACCTACAATGAGCAGTTCTTC.

The V gene is TRBV12-3 or TRBV12-4, the J gene TRBJ2-1; 9 bases line up with TRBD1. The CDR3 length is 15 residues. Germline trimming cut 7 bases from V and 2 bases from J; bases unmatched to any gene: 6. The CDR3 sequence: CASTPTGGTYNEQFF. The CDR3 DNA reads as TGTGCCAGCACCCCGACAGGGGGGACCTACAATGAGCAGTTCTTC.

At least ten counts were recorded for this clonotype. The chain combines TRBV3-1 with TRBJ2-6; D might be TRBD1 or TRBD2, each matching 5 bases. Trimming left V 0 bases short and J 0 bases short, with 12 bases between. This CDR3 is 18 amino acids long. Germline V gene data show CDR1 as LGHDT and CDR2 as YNNKEL (reference sequence). The CDR3 DNA sequence: TGTGCCAGCAGCCAAGACAGCGAGGGGTACTCTGGGGCCAACGTCCTGACTTTC. Translation gives CASSQDSEGYSGANVLTF.

Ten or more counts support this clonotype. The J gene is TRBJ2-3, the V gene TRBV12-3 or TRBV12-4; 10 nucleotides agree with TRBD2. CDR3 length: 17 amino acids. V dropped 7 bases and J dropped 3; count of bases not matched to a gene: 13. The CDR3 bases are TGTGCCAGCAAAGGAACTAGCGGGGCCTGGGGGACAGATACGCAGTATTTT. It translates to CASKGTSGAWGTDTQYF.